Listed here is a single T cell receptor (beta chain). These data are taken from a study of cytomegalovirus exposure and HLA in healthy donors. Trimming cost V 9 bases and J 8 bases, with 10 bases left between them. Germline assignment: CDR1 MDHEN and CDR2 SYDVKM. The CDR3 spans 10 residues. The PCR employed 60 Vbeta primers together with 13 Jbeta primers. The table came from immunoSEQ multiplex PCR; TCRdb's copy has only in-frame clones and leaves some out. The data contain about 160,000 clones, roughly 77% of them singletons. The source of this sequence is a man aged 18 to 35 in good health and CMV-seropositive. The gene calls are TRBV28 and TRBJ1-1, with D possibly being TRBD1 (6 bases). Sequenced sample: PBMCs. CDR3 region: CASGQLEAFF. CDR3 nucleotides: TGTGCCAGTGGACAGCTGGAAGCTTTCTTT.